This TCR beta chain stems from a study of blood T cell repertoires in COVID-19. On the study more broadly: Both acute and convalescent COVID-19 samples were obtained from the United States, Italy and Spain. The cDNA or gDNA used as material had been derived from T cells, B-cell-depleted T cells, or PBMCs.

V was cut by 4 bases and J by 4 bases, with 11 bases left in between. The CDR3 is 15 residues long. Germline V gene data show CDR1 as WSHSY and CDR2 as SAAADI. Per the authors' pipeline: From reference gene primer amplification, estimates of nucleated cell counts were derived. Here immunoSEQ multiplex PCR was the method, and the copy in TCRdb shows in-frame clones only, minus some. The DNA gave D and trimming, while V, J and clone size come from that table. The table lists approximately 220,000 clones, approximately 85% of them singletons. V gene TRBV10-2 combines with J gene TRBJ1-6, with a weak D call TRBD1 (6 bases). The sequencing input was peripheral blood. This clonotype was obtained from a woman in her seventies with acute or convalescent COVID-19. The CDR3 DNA reads TGCGCCAGCAGTGCCAGGGGTGGTTATAATTCACCCCTCCACTTT. Translation gives CASSARGGYNSPLHF.